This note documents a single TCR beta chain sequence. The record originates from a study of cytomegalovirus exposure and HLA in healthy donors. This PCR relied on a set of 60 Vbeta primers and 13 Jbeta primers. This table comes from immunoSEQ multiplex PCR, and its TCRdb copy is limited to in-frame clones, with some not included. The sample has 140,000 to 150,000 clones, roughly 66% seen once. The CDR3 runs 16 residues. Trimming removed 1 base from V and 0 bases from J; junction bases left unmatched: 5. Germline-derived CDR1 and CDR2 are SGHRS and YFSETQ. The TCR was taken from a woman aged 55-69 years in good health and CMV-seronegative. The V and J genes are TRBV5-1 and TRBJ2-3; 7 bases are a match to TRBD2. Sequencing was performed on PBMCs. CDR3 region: CASSLRSSGSTDTQYF. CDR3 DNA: TGCGCCAGCAGCTTGAGGTCTAGCGGTAGCACAGATACGCAGTATTTT.